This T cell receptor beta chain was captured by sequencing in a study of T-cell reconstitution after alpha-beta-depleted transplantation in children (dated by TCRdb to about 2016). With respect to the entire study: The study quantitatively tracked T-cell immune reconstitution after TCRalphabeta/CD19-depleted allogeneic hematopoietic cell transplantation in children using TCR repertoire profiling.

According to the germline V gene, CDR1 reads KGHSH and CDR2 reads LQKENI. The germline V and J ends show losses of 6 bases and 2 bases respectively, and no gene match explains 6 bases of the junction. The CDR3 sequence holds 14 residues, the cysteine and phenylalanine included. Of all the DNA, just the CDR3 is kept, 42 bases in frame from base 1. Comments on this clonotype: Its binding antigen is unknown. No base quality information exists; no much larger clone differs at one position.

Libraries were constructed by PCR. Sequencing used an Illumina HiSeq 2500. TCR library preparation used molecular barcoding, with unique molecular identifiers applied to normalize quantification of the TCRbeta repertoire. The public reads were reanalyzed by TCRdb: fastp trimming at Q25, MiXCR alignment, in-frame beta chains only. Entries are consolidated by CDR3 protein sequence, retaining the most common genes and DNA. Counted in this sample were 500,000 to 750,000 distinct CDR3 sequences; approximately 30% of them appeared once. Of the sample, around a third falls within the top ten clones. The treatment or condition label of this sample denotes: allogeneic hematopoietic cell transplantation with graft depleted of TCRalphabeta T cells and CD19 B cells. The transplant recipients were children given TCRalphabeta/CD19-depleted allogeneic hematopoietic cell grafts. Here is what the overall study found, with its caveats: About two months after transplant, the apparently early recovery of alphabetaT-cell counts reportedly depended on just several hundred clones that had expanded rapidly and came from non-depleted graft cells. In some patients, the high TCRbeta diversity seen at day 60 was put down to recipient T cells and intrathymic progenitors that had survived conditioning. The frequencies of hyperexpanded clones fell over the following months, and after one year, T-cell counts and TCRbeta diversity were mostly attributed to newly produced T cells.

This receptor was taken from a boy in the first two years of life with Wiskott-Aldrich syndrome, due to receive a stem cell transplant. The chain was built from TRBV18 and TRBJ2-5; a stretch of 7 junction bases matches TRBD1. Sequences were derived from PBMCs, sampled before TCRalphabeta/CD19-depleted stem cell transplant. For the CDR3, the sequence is CASSRRDRQETQYF. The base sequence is TGTGCCAGCTCGCGCCGGGACAGACAAGAGACCCAGTACTTC. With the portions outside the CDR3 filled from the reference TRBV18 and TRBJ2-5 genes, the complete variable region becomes NAGVMQNPRHLVRRRGQEARLRCSPMKGHSHVYWYRQLPEEGLKFMVYLQKENIIDESGMPKERFSAEFPKEGPSILRIQQVVRGDSAAYFCASSRRDRQETQYFGPGTRLLVL.